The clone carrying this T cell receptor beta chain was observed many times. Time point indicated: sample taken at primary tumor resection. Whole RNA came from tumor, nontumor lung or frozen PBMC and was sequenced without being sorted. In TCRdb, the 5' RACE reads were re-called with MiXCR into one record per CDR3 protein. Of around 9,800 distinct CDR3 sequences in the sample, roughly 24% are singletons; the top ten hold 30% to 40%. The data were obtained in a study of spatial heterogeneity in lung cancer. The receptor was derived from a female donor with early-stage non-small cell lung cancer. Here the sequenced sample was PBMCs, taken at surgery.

The CDR3 is CASSFREGYTF. In DNA form, the CDR3 reads TGTGCCAGCAGCTTTAGGGAAGGCTACACCTTC. The chain uses TRBV7-9 and TRBJ1-2; D not resolved. Looked up from germline, CDR1 is SEHNR and CDR2 is FQNEAQ (reference sequence). The CDR3 contains 11 residues. The V end was cut by 3 bases, the J end by 8 bases, with 7 bases between.